This record covers a single TCR beta chain. This sample is drawn from a study of T cell changes during pregnancy in multiple sclerosis. Assay used: immunoSEQ multiplex PCR; TCRdb lists only in-frame clones, some missing. The sample shows around 40,000 clones, 90% to 95% of them seen only once. Germline-derived CDR1 and CDR2 are MNHEY and SMNVEV (reference sequence). The CDR3 has 16 residues. V gave up 1 base and J gave up 7 bases; unmatched junction bases: 6. The sequences come from CD4+ T cells from peripheral blood mononuclear cells, collected in the second trimester of pregnancy. The receptor was isolated from a female donor with multiple sclerosis, enrolled in a pregnancy study. The chain carries TRBV27 and TRBJ2-1; 11 bases match TRBD2. CDR3 DNA: TGTGCCAGCAGTTTATGGTCTAGCGGGAGGAGGAATGAGCAGTTCTTC. Amino acid sequence: CASSLWSSGRRNEQFF.